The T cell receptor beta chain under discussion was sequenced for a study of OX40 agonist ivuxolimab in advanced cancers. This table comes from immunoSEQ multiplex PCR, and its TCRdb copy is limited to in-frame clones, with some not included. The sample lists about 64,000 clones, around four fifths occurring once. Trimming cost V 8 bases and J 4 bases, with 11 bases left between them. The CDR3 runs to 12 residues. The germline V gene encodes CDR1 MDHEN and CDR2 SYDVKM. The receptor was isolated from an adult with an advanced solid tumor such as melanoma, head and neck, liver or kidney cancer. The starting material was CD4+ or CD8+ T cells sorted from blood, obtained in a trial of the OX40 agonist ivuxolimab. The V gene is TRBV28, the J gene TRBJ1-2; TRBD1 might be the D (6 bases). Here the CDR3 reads CASAQGGYGYTF. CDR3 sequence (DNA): TGTGCCAGCGCACAGGGAGGCTATGGCTACACCTTC.